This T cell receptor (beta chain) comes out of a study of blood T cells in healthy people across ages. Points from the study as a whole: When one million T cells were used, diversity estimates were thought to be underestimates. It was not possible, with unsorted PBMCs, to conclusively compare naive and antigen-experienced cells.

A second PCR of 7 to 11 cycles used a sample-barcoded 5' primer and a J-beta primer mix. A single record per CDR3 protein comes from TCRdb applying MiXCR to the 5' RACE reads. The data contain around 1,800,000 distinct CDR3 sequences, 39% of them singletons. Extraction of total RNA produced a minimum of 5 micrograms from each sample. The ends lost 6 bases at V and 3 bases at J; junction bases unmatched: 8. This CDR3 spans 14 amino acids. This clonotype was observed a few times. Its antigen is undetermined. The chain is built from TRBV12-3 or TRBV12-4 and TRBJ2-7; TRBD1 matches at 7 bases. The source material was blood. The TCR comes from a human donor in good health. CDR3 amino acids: CASSSGTAYYEQYF. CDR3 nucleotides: TGTGCCAGCAGCTCCGGGACAGCTTACTACGAGCAGTACTTC.